The text below deals with one TCR beta chain. These data originate in a study of shared clonotypes between healthy human individuals. CDR3 size: 19 residues. The authors distributed each subset's genomic DNA evenly over several immunoSEQ plates. Assay: immunoSEQ multiplex PCR; the TCRdb copy retains only in-frame clones and omits some. The sample has millions of clones, roughly 95% seen once; the top ten hold 0.13%. The sequenced sample was naive CD4+ T cells sorted from blood. Subset here: CD45RA+ positively selected. The source is a man in his late teens or twenties in good health. The V call is TRBV12-1, the J call TRBJ2-7; the DNA was not compared with TRBD2, the D call given in the table. TRBV12-1 is noted as a pseudogene. The DNA of the CDR3 is TGTGCCAGCAGCTTTAATCTAGGTCCTAGCGGGAGTAAGAAGGGCCGGCAGCACTTC. Translated, it gives CASSFNLGPSGSKKGRQHF.